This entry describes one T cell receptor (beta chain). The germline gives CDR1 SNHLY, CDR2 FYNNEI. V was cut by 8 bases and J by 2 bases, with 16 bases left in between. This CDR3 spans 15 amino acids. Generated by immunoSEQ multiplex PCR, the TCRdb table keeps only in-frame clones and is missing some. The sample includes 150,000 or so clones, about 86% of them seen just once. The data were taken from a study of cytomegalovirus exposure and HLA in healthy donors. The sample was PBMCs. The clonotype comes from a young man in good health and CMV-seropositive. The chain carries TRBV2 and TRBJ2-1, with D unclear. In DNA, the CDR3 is TGTGCCAGCTCCATGCAAGGAGTTGCCTACAATGAGCAGTTCTTC. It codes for CASSMQGVAYNEQFF.